This TCR beta chain was captured in a study of blood T cell repertoires in COVID-19. Overall study: COVID-19 samples collected from the United States, Italy and Spain covered acute and convalescent phases. T cells, B-cell-depleted T cells, or PBMCs provided the cDNA or gDNA that served as material.

Germline CDR1 and CDR2: SGHTA and FQGNSA. The CDR3 totals 15 residues. J lost 0 bases, V lost 7 bases, and 6 bases had no gene match. Sequencing used immunoSEQ multiplex PCR; TCRdb keeps in-frame clones, though not all of them. There are around 95,000 clones in the sample; about 86% occur only once, and about 5.3% lies in the top ten. The genes are TRBV7-2 and TRBJ2-1; TRBD1 matches at 7 bases. This receptor was obtained from a human donor in a cohort sampled during active COVID-19. The sequenced sample consisted of peripheral blood. The CDR3 nucleotides read TGTGCCAGCATAAGGGGACAGAGCTCCTACAATGAGCAGTTCTTC. Its translation: CASIRGQSSYNEQFF. The full variable domain, in which reference TRBV7-2 and TRBJ2-1 provide the parts outside the CDR3, is GAGVSQSPSNKVTEKGKDVELRCDPISGHTALYWYRQSLGQGLEFLIYFQGNSAPDKSGLPSDRFSAERTGGSVSTLTIQRTQQEDSAVYLCASIRGQSSYNEQFFGPGTRLTVL.